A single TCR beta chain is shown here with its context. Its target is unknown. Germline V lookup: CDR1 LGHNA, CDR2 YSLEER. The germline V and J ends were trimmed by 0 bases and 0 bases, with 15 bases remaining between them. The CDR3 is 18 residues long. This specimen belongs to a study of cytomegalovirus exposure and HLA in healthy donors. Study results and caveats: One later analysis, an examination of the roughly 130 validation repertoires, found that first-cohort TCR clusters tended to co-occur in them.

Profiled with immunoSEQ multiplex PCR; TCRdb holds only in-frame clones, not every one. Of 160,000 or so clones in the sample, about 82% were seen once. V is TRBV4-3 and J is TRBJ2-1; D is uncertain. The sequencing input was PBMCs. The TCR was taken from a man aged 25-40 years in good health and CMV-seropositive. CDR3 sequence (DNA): TGCGCCAGCAGCCAAGATCCCCACAGAACACTCTCCTACAATGAGCAGTTCTTC. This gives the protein CASSQDPHRTLSYNEQFF.